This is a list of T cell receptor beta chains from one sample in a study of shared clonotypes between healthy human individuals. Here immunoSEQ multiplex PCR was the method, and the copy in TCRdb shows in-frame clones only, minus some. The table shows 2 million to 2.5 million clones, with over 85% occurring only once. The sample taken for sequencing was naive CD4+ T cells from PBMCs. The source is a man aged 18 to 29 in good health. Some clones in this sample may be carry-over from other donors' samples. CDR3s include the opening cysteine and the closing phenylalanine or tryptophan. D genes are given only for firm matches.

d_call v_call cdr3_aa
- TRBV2 CASSFRGRGQGLNTEAFF
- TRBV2 CASSERRGYEQYF
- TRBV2 CASSPTLGQFF
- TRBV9 CASNRGGGPSGSQYF
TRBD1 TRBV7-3 CASSQGATTGELFF
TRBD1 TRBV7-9 CASSSPIGQGANGYTF
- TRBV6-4 CASSREVSTEAFF
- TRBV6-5 CASSHHYEQYF
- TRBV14 CASSQRQGVVGTQYF
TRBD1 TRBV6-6 CASSYREGATEAFF
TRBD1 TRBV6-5 CASSGQGALNTEAFF
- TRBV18 CASSPWSGRTYNEQFF
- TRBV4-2 CASSQVDAGTSGTDTQYF
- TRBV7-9 CASSWGASTDTQYF
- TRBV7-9 CASSSFPRKTNTGELFF
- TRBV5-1 CASSPPVGGGEKLFF
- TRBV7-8 CASSPGAVGGTDTQYF
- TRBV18 CASSPGPGRWGYTF
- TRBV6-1 CASSVENGETQYF
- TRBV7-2 CASTLRMNTEAFF